This T cell receptor (beta chain) was profiled in a study of OX40 agonist ivuxolimab in advanced cancers. Study information: Intravenous ivuxolimab was administered to patients every 2 weeks at 0.01 to 10 mg/kg. Study observations and caveats: Among the lowest peripheral clonal expansion occurred in 0.1-3.0 mg/kg partial responders. Expanded clones were, on average, more numerous among CD8+ T cells than CD4+. Low normalized T-cell clonal expansion also characterized some of the nonresponders.

This clone was seen once. Its antigen is undetermined. Measured with immunoSEQ multiplex PCR; TCRdb has only the in-frame clones, and not every one. The table shows about 58,000 clones, with 90% to 95% occurring only once. Sample: CD4+ or CD8+ T cells sorted from blood, taken in a trial of the OX40 agonist ivuxolimab. This receptor was identified in an adult with an advanced solid tumor such as melanoma, head and neck, liver or kidney cancer.

The CDR3 is CASSPTGTQETQYF. The CDR3 nucleotides read TGCGCCAGCAGCCCCACAGGTACGCAAGAGACCCAGTACTTC. The chain links TRBV5-1 to TRBJ2-5; D might be TRBD1 (5 bases). Germline-derived CDR1 and CDR2 are SGHRS and YFSETQ. V gave up 4 bases and J gave up 2 bases, with 12 bases separating them. There are 14 residues in the CDR3. Variable domain in full (rest from reference TRBV5-1 and TRBJ2-5): KAGVTQTPRYLIKTRGQQVTLSCSPISGHRSVSWYQQTPGQGLQFLFEYFSETQRNKGNFPGRFSGRQFSNSRSEMNVSTLELGDSALYLCASSPTGTQETQYFGPGTRLLVL.